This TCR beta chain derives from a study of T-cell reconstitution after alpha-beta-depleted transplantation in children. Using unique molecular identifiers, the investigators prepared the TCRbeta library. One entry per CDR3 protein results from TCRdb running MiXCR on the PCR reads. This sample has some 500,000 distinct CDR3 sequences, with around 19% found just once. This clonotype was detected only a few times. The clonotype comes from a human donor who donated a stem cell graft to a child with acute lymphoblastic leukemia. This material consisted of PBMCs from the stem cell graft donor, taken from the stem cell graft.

CDR3 in amino acids: CASSPRIQRSPYEQYF. The CDR3 nucleotides are TGTGCCAGCAGCCCGCGGATACAAAGGAGCCCCTACGAGCAGTACTTC. This chain links TRBV7-9 with TRBJ2-7, with D unclear. Germline-derived CDR1 and CDR2 are SEHNR and FQNEAQ (reference sequence). The CDR3 loop spans 16 amino acids. V was trimmed by 5 bases and J by 2 bases, leaving 19 bases between them. Filled out from reference TRBV7-9 and TRBJ2-7, the complete variable domain reads DTGVSQNPRHKITKRGQNVTFRCDPISEHNRLYWYRQTLGQGPEFLTYFQNEAQLEKSRLLSDRFSAERPKGSFSTLEIQRTEQGDSAMYLCASSPRIQRSPYEQYFGPGTRLTVT.